This is a list of T cell receptor beta chains from one sample in a study of T cells in Graves' hyperthyroidism and ophthalmopathy. MiXCR was run by TCRdb on the multiplex PCR reads, yielding one entry per CDR3 protein. The repertoire holds fewer than 550,000 distinct CDR3 sequences, with approximately 14% as singletons. The sample consisted of blood. Every receptor here comes from a woman aged 18-29 years with Graves' hyperthyroidism. The conserved cysteine and the conserved F or W are not part of the CDR3 here. The order of the fields is V gene, CDR3 length, CDR3 protein.

TRBV3-1,11,ASSQMIENIQY
TRBV20-1,19,SASPSTGTAGGPSSTDTQY
TRBV19,13,ASSIWGAHGNTIY
TRBV10-1,13,ASSESSQGLTEAF
TRBV10-3,12,AISERVGNTEAF
TRBV5-6,14,ASSLEEGRGINEQF
TRBV12-5,16,ASGGLGSPVATNEKLF
TRBV7-8,13,ASSLVSGVNQPQH
TRBV7-3,11,ASSLVQGTEQY
TRBV12-5,13,ASYAGGGSYNEQF
TRBV20-1,10,SASGGGDTQY
TRBV5-6,13,ASSLDQQGSYGYT
TRBV28,11,ASSSGREETQY
TRBV7-3,12,ASSFGTSGTEAF
TRBV7-9,12,ASSRVTGGGEQY
TRBV3-1,12,ASSHNLRGYGYT
TRBV12-3/TRBV12-4,14,ASRVAGALNTGELF
TRBV20-1,13,SAGQSATGANVLT
TRBV9,14,ASSVAGGGGVETQY
TRBV10-3,13,AISAGQGRPSEQY
TRBV20-1,13,SARDPGQGTYEQY
TRBV29-1,12,SVEDQGNTGELF
TRBV27,15,ASSSRRAGIFNQPQH
TRBV6-6,14,ASSYVASGSPDTQY
TRBV4-1,18,ASRPTLRTSGTLGYNEQF
TRBV6-1,14,ASSVKLGTNLYGYT
TRBV5-8,10,ASTRGSQPQH
TRBV6-6,14,ASSYSIGSSYNEQF
TRBV6-1,13,ASSPLLSSGNTIY
TRBV25-1,15,ASSNPKFGTFGDEQY
TRBV19,14,ASSIAGVGSNQPQH
TRBV11-2,12,ASSLDFTEETQY
TRBV5-1,14,ASSSSSGLATNEQF
TRBV12-3/TRBV12-4,9,ASGVGAAHT
TRBV5-1,16,ASSSSLGQTYSNQPQH
TRBV9,12,ASSVLAGQETQY
TRBV20-1,9,SARDQDEQF
TRBV5-6,14,ASSVSGRSKNTEAF
TRBV2,12,ASSDWTAKEKLF
TRBV3-1,12,ASSQEGSASELF
TRBV20-1,12,SALSGPNTGELF
TRBV3-1,15,ASSQVGAGTGVYGYT
TRBV11-3,13,ASSLGAGGRETQY
TRBV7-8,10,AGSPAVGRQY
TRBV6-9,12,ASSYGQGENGYT
TRBV27,15,ASSSQIGGGSTGELF
TRBV10-1,13,ASSSGPLSTDTQY
TRBV13,15,ASSFGGGHSGANVLT
TRBV7-3,14,ASSLRGGGTNEKLF
TRBV12-3/TRBV12-4,13,ASSRGGEVYHEQY
TRBV5-1,14,ASSLTTYRGPNEQF
TRBV29-1,9,SARQGNTIY
TRBV28,14,ASGPLRQRNTGELF
TRBV20-1,18,SAEELGGGLRLRTVNEQF
TRBV5-1,13,ASSPPTSGSWEQF
TRBV7-3,11,ASSLTLFGEQF
TRBV11-1,11,ASSLYLEETQY
TRBV12-3/TRBV12-4,11,ASRLSWHTEAF
TRBV27,14,ASSLTRTGGRYEQY